The 8 T cell receptor beta chains below were found in one sample sequenced in a study of blood T cell repertoires in COVID-19 (dated by TCRdb to the early 2020s). Library construction relied on the immunoSEQ multiplex PCR assay. In TCRdb, the immuneACCESS table is reduced to in-frame sequences with V and J assigned. These tables do not hold every clone; where another copy was compared, an unresolved V gene accounts for under half, and the others remain unexplained. This sample gives around 310,000 clones in total; approximately 92% of them show up just once. The top ten constitute approximately 7.5% of the sample. The sequenced sample consisted of peripheral blood. The source of these receptors is a woman in her thirties with COVID-19, enrolled during active disease.

V is TRBV5-8 and J is TRBJ2-2, with D perhaps TRBD2 (6 bases). CDR3 length: 15 residues. Deletions cut 4 bases from V and 4 bases from J, with 14 bases between. CDR1 is SGHTS and CDR2 is YDEGEE in the germline V gene. In DNA form, the CDR3 reads TGTGCCAGCAGCGCTCTAGCGACCATCACCGGGGAGCTGTTTTTT. Protein sequence: CASSALATITGELFF.

This clone has only one observation. The J gene is TRBJ2-7, the V gene TRBV25-1; the D gene is possibly TRBD2 (6 bases). Germline lookup yields CDR1 MGHDK and CDR2 SYGVNS. Trimming took off 0 bases at V and 5 bases at J, with 14 bases between the two ends. This CDR3 has 15 residues. CDR3 in amino acids: CASSEYRVASDEQYF. The CDR3 bases are TGTGCCAGCAGTGAATATAGGGTGGCTAGCGACGAGCAGTACTTC.

This chain links TRBV7-2 with TRBJ1-1; the match to TRBD1 covers 7 bases. The V gene's germline CDR1 is SGHTA and CDR2 FQGNSA. The V segment lost 5 bases and the J segment 5 bases; nucleotides outside the gene matches: 8. The CDR3 is 14 amino acids. Here the CDR3 reads CASSPGTVRTEAFF. The DNA for the CDR3 is TGTGCCAGCAGCCCAGGGACAGTACGGACTGAAGCTTTCTTT.

The J gene is TRBJ1-2, the V gene TRBV2; the match to TRBD1 covers 7 bases. The length of the CDR3 is 13 residues. Trimming removed 6 bases from V and 7 bases from J; junction bases left unmatched: 8. Germline V gene data show CDR1 as SNHLY and CDR2 as FYNNEI. DNA of the CDR3: TGTGCCAGCAGCCAGGGGGGCAGGCTTGGCTACACCTTC. Its protein product is CASSQGGRLGYTF.

The chain carries TRBV19 and TRBJ1-2, with 10 nucleotides matching TRBD1. CDR1 is LNHDA, CDR2 SQIVND, per germline (reference sequence). V shed 3 bases, J shed 4 bases, and the junction held 2 bases outside the gene matches. The CDR3 has 14 residues. The DNA for the CDR3 is TGTGCCAGTAGTATGGGACAGGGGATCTATGGCTACACCTTC. Residues: CASSMGQGIYGYTF.

The rearrangement joins TRBV19 to TRBJ1-1; possibly TRBD1 for D (5 bases). Germline V gene sequence: CDR1 LNHDA, CDR2 SQIVND (reference sequence). The CDR3 has 14 residues. V gave up 5 bases and J gave up 10 bases, with 20 bases separating them. The CDR3 sequence is CASSSQTVFPGAFF. DNA for the CDR3: TGTGCCAGTAGTTCACAGACAGTGTTCCCCGGAGCTTTCTTT.

The chain recombines TRBV14 with TRBJ1-4; TRBD1 matches at 8 bases. The germline V gene encodes CDR1 SGHDN and CDR2 FVKESK. Unmatched junction bases numbered 3, after V lost 4 bases and J lost 2 bases. This CDR3 has 15 residues. The DNA for the CDR3 is TGTGCCAGCAGCCGTCACAGGGGGACTAATGAAAAACTGTTTTTT. Its translation is CASSRHRGTNEKLFF.

The V gene is TRBV5-1, the J gene TRBJ2-3; D unresolved. V was pared by 5 bases and J by 7 bases, with 8 bases between. The CDR3 is 11 amino acids. Germline CDR1 and CDR2: SGHRS and YFSETQ. CDR3 sequence (DNA): TGCGCCAGCAGGATCAGGAATACGCAGTATTTT. Its translation is CASRIRNTQYF.